This T cell receptor (beta chain) is from a study of T cell responses to AZD1222 COVID-19 vaccine. The repertoire was sequenced with immunoSEQ multiplex PCR; TCRdb's copy has only in-frame clones and lacks some. Of 90,000 to 120,000 clones listed, roughly 87% are singletons. From germline, CDR1 is SGDLS and CDR2 YYNGEE. V lost 0 bases, J lost 2 bases, and 15 bases lay in between. This CDR3 is built from 16 residues. The material sequenced was peripheral blood, taken on day 0 of AZD1222 vaccination. This TCR derives from an adult in good health. The V gene is TRBV9, the J gene TRBJ2-7; D assignment may be TRBD1 or TRBD2 (5 bases each). The CDR3 loop reads CASSVGGEGLTYEQYF. The CDR3 DNA sequence: TGTGCCAGCAGCGTAGGAGGGGAAGGGTTAACCTACGAGCAGTACTTC.